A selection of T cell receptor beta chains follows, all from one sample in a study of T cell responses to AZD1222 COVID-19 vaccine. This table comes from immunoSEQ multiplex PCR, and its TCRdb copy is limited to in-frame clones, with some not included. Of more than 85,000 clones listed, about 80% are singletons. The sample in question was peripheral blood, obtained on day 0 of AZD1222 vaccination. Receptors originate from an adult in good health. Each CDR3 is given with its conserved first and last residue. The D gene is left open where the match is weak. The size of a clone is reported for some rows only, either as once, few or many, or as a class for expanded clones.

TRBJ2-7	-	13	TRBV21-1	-	CASSKGRAYEQYF	TGTGCCAGCAGCAAGGGCAGGGCCTACGAGCAGTACTTC
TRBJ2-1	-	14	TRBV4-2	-	CASSQGGSYNEQFF	TGTGCCAGCAGCCAAGGGGGCTCTTACAATGAGCAGTTCTTC
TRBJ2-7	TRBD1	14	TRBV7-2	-	CASTRQGASYEQYF	TGTGCCAGCACCCGACAGGGGGCCTCCTACGAGCAGTACTTC
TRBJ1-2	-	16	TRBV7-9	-	CASSLFGGGVKYGYTF	TGTGCCAGCAGCTTATTTGGGGGCGGAGTAAAGTATGGCTACACCTTC
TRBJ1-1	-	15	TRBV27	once	CASRPGTLSGGEAFF	TGTGCCAGCAGACCCGGTACTCTCTCGGGGGGGGAGGCTTTCTTT
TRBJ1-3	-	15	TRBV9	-	CASSVGGVEGNTIYF	TGTGCCAGCAGCGTCGGGGGGGTAGAAGGAAACACCATATATTTT
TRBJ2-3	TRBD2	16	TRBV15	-	CATSRAQRGGGDTQYF	TGTGCCACCAGCAGAGCCCAGCGGGGGGGCGGAGATACGCAGTATTTT
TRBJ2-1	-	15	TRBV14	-	CASSQESGIYNEQFF	TGTGCCAGCAGCCAAGAGTCCGGGATATACAATGAGCAGTTCTTC
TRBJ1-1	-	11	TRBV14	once	CASSPGAEAFF	TGTGCCAGCAGCCCCGGGGCGGAAGCTTTCTTT
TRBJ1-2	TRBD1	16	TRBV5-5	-	CASSLTGTVYLYGYTF	TGTGCCAGCAGCTTAACCGGGACAGTGTACCTTTATGGCTACACCTTC
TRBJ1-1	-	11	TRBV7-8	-	CASSPGTRAFF	TGTGCCAGCAGCCCCGGGACAAGAGCTTTCTTT
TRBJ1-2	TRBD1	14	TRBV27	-	CASSFGQASGGYTF	TGTGCCAGCAGTTTTGGACAGGCCTCGGGTGGCTACACCTTC
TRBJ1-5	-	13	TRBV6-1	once	CASSEATDLVRHF	TGTGCCAGCAGTGAAGCGACTGACCTTGTCCGGCATTTT
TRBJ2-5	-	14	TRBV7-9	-	CASSLFPVLETQYF	TGTGCCAGCAGCTTATTTCCGGTTTTAGAGACCCAGTACTTC